Here is one T cell receptor beta chain with its context. Its cognate antigen is unknown. The entry originates in a study of beta chain features in type 1 diabetes. As for the study in general: Cell yields, age and gender were similar between patients and healthy donors. Study-wide points: Among patients with Type 1 diabetes, TCRB CDR3s were moderately but significantly shorter in every one of the four CD4+ subsets.

It was via CD45RO/CCR7/CD25/CD127/CD95/CD27 that CD4+ naive, central memory, regulatory and stem cell-like memory cells were sorted. Purity (above 98%) was reached by all sorted populations. This CDR3 is 10 amino acids long. Germline V CDR1 and CDR2: MNHEY, SMNVEV (reference sequence). Trimming cost V 10 bases and J 7 bases, with 8 bases left between them. Of the isolated RNA, all was reverse transcribed, and so the sequenced material was expressed TCRB transcripts. Sequencing used immunoSEQ multiplex PCR; TCRdb keeps in-frame clones, though not all of them. The sample records 390,000 or so clones, about 14% being singletons.

The sequenced sample consisted of naive CD4+ T cells from blood. V and J are TRBV27 and TRBJ2-1; the D call may be TRBD1 or TRBD2 (5 bases each). The clonotype originates from a man aged 25-45 years in good health. The CDR3 nucleotides read TGTGCCATAGGGGAGAATGAGCAGTTCTTC. It yields the protein CAIGENEQFF.